This entry is about one T cell receptor (beta chain). The antigen it recognizes is unknown. Nothing much larger sits one base from this clone, and base qualities are not available. Sequences GTSNPN (CDR1) and SVGIG (CDR2) are obtained from the germline V gene (reference sequence). Taken from cysteine to phenylalanine, the CDR3 has 13 residues. Only the CDR3 part of the read is kept: 39 bases, read in frame from the first base. V is clipped by 0 bases and J by 3 bases, and the sequence between their germline boundaries is 9 bases long. The sample is drawn from a study of blood T cell repertoires in COVID-19 (dated by TCRdb to about 2020). Study-level background: Samples from collaborators originated in the United States, Italy and Spain and spanned both the acute and convalescent phases of COVID-19. The material from the prospective study consisted of cDNA or gDNA derived from T cells, B-cell-depleted T cells, or PBMCs. The repertoires were released in a freely available public database intended as a resource for research on the immune response to SARS-CoV-2. Nearly every sample came with metadata listing a de-identified subject ID, COVID-19 status, age in years and sex. Samples were obtained from the ongoing ImmuneRACE study (first 160 participants) and from 1,254 subjects provided by 6 global collaborators. Subjects who had been exposed to COVID-19, were actively infected with it, or had recovered from it provided the deeply sampled blood TCRbeta repertoires that made up the dataset. HLA class I and class II types, where available, came from metadata supplied by the sample provider rather than from assay-based typing. On the study overall, not on this receptor specifically: Clinical and demographic metadata were provided uncurated, with the amount varying by source and participant.

Whole blood was collected in K2EDTA tubes by collaborating institutions according to the institutions' own protocols. For TCRbeta analysis, collaborator samples were shipped as frozen whole blood, as isolated PBMCs, or as DNA extracted from either sample type. The immunoSEQ Assay, a bias-controlled multiplex PCR, was used to amplify TCRbeta CDR3 regions from genomic DNA. The authors processed their data as follows. The number of nucleated cells in each sample was estimated by amplification of reference gene primers within the assay. Sequence reads were collapsed and filtered to measure the absolute abundance of every unique TCRbeta CDR3 rearrangement. For each sample, productive Simpson clonality was calculated as the square root of Simpson's diversity index over productive rearrangements. TCRdb retrieved this table from immuneACCESS and kept in-frame rearrangements only. Not all clones are present; in checked studies, unresolved V genes account for under half, and no reason is known for the remainder. V, J and clone size reflect that table, while D and trimming were determined from the DNA. The sample profile shows over 200,000 clones; about 90% of them were found once. Roughly 2% of the sample rests with the top ten.

The chain is assembled from TRBV30 and TRBJ2-7; there is no confident call for the D gene. The receptor was isolated from a man aged 35-49 years with active or convalescent COVID-19. Material for sequencing was peripheral blood. The DNA sequence is as follows: TGTGCCTGGAGTGTATCGGTCCACTACGAGCAGTACTTC. Its protein product is CAWSVSVHYEQYF.